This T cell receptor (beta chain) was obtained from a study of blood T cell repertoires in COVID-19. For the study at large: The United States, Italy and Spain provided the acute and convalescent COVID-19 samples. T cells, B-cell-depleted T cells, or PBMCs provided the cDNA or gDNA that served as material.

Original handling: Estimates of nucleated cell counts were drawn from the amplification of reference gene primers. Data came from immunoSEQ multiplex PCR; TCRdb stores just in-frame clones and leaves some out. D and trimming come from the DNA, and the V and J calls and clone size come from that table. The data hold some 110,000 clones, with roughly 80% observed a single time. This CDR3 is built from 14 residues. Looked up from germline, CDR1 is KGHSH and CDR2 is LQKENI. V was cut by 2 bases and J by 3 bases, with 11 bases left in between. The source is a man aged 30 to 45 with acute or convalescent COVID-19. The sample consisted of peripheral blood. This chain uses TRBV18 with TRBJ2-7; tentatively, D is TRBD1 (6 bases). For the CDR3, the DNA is TGTGCCAGCTCACCAAATCGGGACAACTACGAGCAGTACGTC. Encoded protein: CASSPNRDNYEQYV.